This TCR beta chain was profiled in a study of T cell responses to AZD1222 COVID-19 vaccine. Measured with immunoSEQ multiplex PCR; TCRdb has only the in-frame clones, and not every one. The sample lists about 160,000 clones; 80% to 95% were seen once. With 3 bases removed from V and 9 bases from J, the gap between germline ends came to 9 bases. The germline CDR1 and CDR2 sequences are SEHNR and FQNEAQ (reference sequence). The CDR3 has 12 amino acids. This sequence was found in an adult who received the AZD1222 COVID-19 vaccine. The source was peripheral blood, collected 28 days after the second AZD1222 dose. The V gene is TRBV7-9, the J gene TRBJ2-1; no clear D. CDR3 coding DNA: TGTGCCAGCAGCTTGGGTGGCGGTGAGCAGTTCTTC. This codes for CASSLGGGEQFF.